The entry that follows covers one TCR beta chain sequence. The antigen is unknown. Sequenced by immunoSEQ multiplex PCR; TCRdb stores in-frame clones only, minus some. The sample includes roughly 160,000 clones, roughly 94% of them seen just once. The data belong to a study of T cell responses to AZD1222 COVID-19 vaccine. General study findings and limits: Most donors were white British, females outnumbered males, and clonal diversity was possibly underestimated. After the peak T cell response, and only then, were repertoires sampled. Spike-wide vaccine-associated CD4 TCRs dominated at 160-218 and 743-854.

Trimming shortened V by 5 bases and J by 4 bases, and 8 bases separated the two germline ends. CDR1 is SGHTA, CDR2 FQGNSA, per germline. This CDR3 region has 12 residues. The source material was peripheral blood, sampled on day 0 of AZD1222 vaccination. This sequence joins TRBV7-2 and TRBJ1-2; tentative D call: TRBD1 (5 bases). This TCR derives from an adult in good health. The DNA of the CDR3 is TGTGCCAGCAGCAGGGGCCTCTATGGCTACACCTTC. This translates into CASSRGLYGYTF.